This T cell receptor beta chain was observed in a study of T-cell memory formation after mild COVID-19. Study results and caveats: Nothing confirmed that second-wave clones peaking on day 37 were specific for SARS-CoV-2.

From the 5' RACE reads, TCRdb called clonotypes with MiXCR, one entry per CDR3 protein. The table includes approximately 390,000 distinct CDR3 sequences, about 17% detected once. The germline V gene has CDR1 SQVTM and CDR2 ANQGSEA. The V segment lost 6 bases and the J segment 5 bases; nucleotides outside the gene matches: 8. This CDR3 is built from 14 residues. This clonotype has just a few counts. Its target is unknown. The sample was PBMCs or a T cell subset sorted from them (not recorded which). The TCR sequence derives from a man aged 18 to 30 who had mild COVID-19 (a few samples of this study predate the infection). Cell type and time point are not known. V is TRBV29-1 and J is TRBJ1-5, with 9 nucleotides matching TRBD1. CDR3 nucleotide sequence: TGCAGCGTGGCCGGGACAGGGCTGGATCAGCCCCAGCATTTT. Protein: CSVAGTGLDQPQHF. The complete variable domain, with remaining parts taken from reference TRBV29-1 and TRBJ1-5, reads SAVISQKPSRDICQRGTSLTIQCQVDSQVTMMFWYRQQPGQSLTLIATANQGSEATYESGFVIDKFPISRPNLTFSTLTVSNMSPEDSSIYLCSVAGTGLDQPQHFGDGTRLSIL.